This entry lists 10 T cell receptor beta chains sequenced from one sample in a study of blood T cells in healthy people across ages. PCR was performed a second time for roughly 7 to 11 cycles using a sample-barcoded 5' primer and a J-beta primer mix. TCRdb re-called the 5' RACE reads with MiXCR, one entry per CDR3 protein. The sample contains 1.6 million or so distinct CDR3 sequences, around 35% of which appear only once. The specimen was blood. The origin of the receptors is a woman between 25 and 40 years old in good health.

CDR3 nucleotides: TGCAGTGCTCCTGACGGGAGAAGCACAGATACGCAGTATTTT. Translation: CSAPDGRSTDTQYF. The rearrangement uses TRBV20-1 and TRBJ2-3, with TRBD2 as a possible D gene (6 bases). This CDR3 has 14 residues. V shed 5 bases and J shed 0 bases, with 12 bases lying between them. Germline lookup yields CDR1 DFQATT and CDR2 SNEGSKA (reference sequence).

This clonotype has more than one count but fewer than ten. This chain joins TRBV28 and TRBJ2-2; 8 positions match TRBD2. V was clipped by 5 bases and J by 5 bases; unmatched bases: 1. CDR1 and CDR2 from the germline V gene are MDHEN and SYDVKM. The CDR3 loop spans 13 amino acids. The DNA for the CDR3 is TGTGCCAGCAGTGGACTAGCAACCGGGGAGCTGTTTTTT. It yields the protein CASSGLATGELFF.

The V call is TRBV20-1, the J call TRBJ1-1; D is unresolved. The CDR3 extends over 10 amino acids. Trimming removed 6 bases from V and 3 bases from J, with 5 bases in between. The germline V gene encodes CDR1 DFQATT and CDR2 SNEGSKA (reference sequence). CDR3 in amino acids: CSAADTEAFF. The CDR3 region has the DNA TGCAGTGCAGCCGACACTGAAGCTTTCTTT.

The CDR3 region is CASSHPGGRHTDTQYF. CDR3 DNA sequence: TGTGCCAGCAGCCATCCGGGGGGGCGCCACACAGATACGCAGTATTTT. The chain has TRBV3-1 and TRBJ2-3, with 8 nucleotides matching TRBD2. The CDR3 spans 16 residues. The germline V gene has CDR1 LGHDT and CDR2 YNNKEL (reference sequence). Germline trimming cut 3 bases from V and 2 bases from J; bases unmatched to any gene: 7.

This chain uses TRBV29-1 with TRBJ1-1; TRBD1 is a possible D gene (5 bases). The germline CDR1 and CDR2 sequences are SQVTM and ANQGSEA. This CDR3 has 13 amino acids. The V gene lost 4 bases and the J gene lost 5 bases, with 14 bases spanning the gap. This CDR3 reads CSVAKGLSTEAFF. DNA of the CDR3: TGCAGCGTTGCCAAGGGGCTATCAACTGAAGCTTTCTTT.

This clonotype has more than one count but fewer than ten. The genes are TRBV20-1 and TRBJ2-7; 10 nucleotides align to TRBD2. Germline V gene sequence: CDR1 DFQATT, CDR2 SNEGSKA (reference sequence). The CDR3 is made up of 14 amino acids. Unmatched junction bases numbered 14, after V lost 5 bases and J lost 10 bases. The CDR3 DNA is TGCAGTGCTCATAGGAGGCTAGCGGGAGAAGCCCAGTACTTC. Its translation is CSAHRRLAGEAQYF.

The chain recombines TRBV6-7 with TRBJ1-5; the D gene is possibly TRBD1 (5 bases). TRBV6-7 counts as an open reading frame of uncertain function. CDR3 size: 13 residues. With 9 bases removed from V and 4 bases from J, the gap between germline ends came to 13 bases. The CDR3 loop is CASPLKGNQPQHF. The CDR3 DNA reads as TGTGCCAGTCCATTAAAGGGGAATCAGCCCCAGCATTTT.

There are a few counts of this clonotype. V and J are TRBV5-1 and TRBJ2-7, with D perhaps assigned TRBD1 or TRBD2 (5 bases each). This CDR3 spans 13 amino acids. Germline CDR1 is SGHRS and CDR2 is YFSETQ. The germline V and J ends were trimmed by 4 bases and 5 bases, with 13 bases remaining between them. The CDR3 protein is CASSNRGDNEQYF. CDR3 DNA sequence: TGCGCCAGCAGCAACCGGGGCGACAACGAGCAGTACTTC.

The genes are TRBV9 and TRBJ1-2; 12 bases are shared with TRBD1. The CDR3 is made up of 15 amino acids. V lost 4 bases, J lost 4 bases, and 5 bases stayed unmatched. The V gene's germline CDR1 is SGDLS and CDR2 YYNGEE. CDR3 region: CASSPGTGGVYGYTF. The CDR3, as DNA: TGTGCCAGCAGCCCAGGGACAGGGGGCGTCTATGGCTACACCTTC.

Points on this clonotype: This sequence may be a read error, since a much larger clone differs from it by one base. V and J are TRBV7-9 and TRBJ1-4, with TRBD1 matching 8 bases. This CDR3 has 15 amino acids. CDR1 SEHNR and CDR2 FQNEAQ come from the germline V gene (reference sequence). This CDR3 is CANSLTGTGNEKLFF. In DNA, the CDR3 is TGTGCCAACAGCTTGACCGGGACAGGCAATGAAAAACTGTTTTTT.